The 19 T cell receptor beta chains listed next were all sequenced from one sample in a study of T cell repertoires in aging, cancer and after chemotherapy. Peripheral blood genomic DNA, not sorted cells or RNA, was the template. A mixed TRB-A/B primer pool amplified rearranged TRB by multiplex touch-down PCR. MiXCR, applied by TCRdb to the multiplex PCR reads, yields one record per CDR3 protein. This sample yields roughly 1,800 distinct CDR3 sequences, of which around 20% are seen a single time; about a fifth belongs to the top ten. Sequences were obtained from blood. These TCRs come from a human donor with a solid tumor.

A few counts support this clonotype. This chain joins TRBV7-2 and TRBJ2-7; TRBD2 is a possible D gene (6 bases). CDR3 size: 16 residues. The V gene's germline CDR1 is SGHTA and CDR2 FQGNSA. Deletions cut 1 base from V and 2 bases from J, with 15 bases between. This CDR3 is CASSLEGGVLAYEQYF. The CDR3 DNA reads TGTGCCAGCAGCTTAGAGGGCGGGGTTTTGGCCTACGAGCAGTACTTC.

This clonotype has just a few counts. The rearrangement uses TRBV5-1 and TRBJ1-1, with 7 bases matching TRBD1. V was pared by 4 bases and J by 0 bases, with 9 bases of the junction left unmatched. The CDR3 is 16 residues long. The V gene's germline CDR1 is SGHRS and CDR2 YFSETQ. CDR3 bases: TGCGCCAGCAGCCCCCGGACAGGCGAGATGAACACTGAAGCTTTCTTT. Protein: CASSPRTGEMNTEAFF. The full variable domain, with the rest looked up from reference TRBV5-1 and TRBJ1-1, is KAGVTQTPRYLIKTRGQQVTLSCSPISGHRSVSWYQQTPGQGLQFLFEYFSETQRNKGNFPGRFSGRQFSNSRSEMNVSTLELGDSALYLCASSPRTGEMNTEAFFGQGTRLTVV.

This clonotype is labeled medium-sized. The chain uses TRBV19 and TRBJ1-2, with 7 bases matching TRBD1. The trim removed 5 bases at V and 2 bases at J, leaving 5 bases unmatched. From germline, CDR1 is LNHDA and CDR2 SQIVND (reference sequence). CDR3 length equals 14 residues. This CDR3 is CASSPRDRNYGYTF. As DNA, the CDR3 is TGTGCCAGTAGTCCTCGGGACAGAAACTATGGCTACACCTTC.

The chain employs TRBV28 and TRBJ1-1; the D gene is possibly TRBD1 (5 bases). CDR1 is MDHEN and CDR2 is SYDVKM in the germline V gene. Trimming pared 4 bases from V and 3 bases from J, leaving 18 bases between. The CDR3 is 16 amino acids. The CDR3 here is CASSSPIGRGDTEAFF. Written as DNA, the CDR3 is TGTGCCAGCAGTTCCCCCATAGGGCGAGGGGACACTGAAGCTTTCTTT.

V gene TRBV20-1 combines with J gene TRBJ2-7; tentatively, D is TRBD2 (7 bases). Trimming pared 3 bases from V and 2 bases from J, leaving 11 bases between. Germline loops: CDR1 DFQATT, CDR2 SNEGSKA (reference sequence). The CDR3 consists of 13 residues. CDR3 in DNA: TGCAGTGCTAGGGGAGGGGGGGCCTACGAGCAGTACTTC. It codes for CSARGGGAYEQYF.

A few counts support this clonotype. The chain couples TRBV7-2 to TRBJ2-7; no definite D call. Germline values: CDR1 SGHTA, CDR2 FQGNSA. This CDR3 is built from 14 residues. Trimming took off 6 bases at V and 5 bases at J, with 17 bases between the two ends. CDR3 in amino acids: CASSLMPSSDEQYF. The CDR3 DNA reads TGTGCCAGCAGTTTGATGCCATCCTCGGACGAGCAGTACTTC.

Within the sample, this clonotype is large (0.1 to 1%). The chain combines TRBV7-2 with TRBJ2-2, with D possibly called TRBD1 or TRBD2 (6 bases each). Trimming took 0 bases from V and 4 from J, leaving 24 bases between them. The CDR3 totals 20 residues. CDR1 is SGHTA and CDR2 is FQGNSA in the germline V gene. The CDR3 reads CASSLALTGYGSGATGELFF. CDR3 bases: TGTGCCAGCAGCTTAGCGCTTACAGGGTATGGATCGGGAGCCACCGGGGAGCTGTTTTTT.

This chain links TRBV5-1 with TRBJ2-3, with 11 bases identical to TRBD2. Germline V gene data show CDR1 as SGHRS and CDR2 as YFSETQ. The length of the CDR3 is 17 residues. The V segment lost 3 bases and the J segment 2 bases; nucleotides outside the gene matches: 8. CDR3 region: CASSSRLAGPVTDTQYF. CDR3 sequence (DNA): TGCGCCAGCAGCTCCCGACTAGCGGGACCTGTCACAGATACGCAGTATTTT.

In DNA, the CDR3 is TGTGCCAGCAGCACCTCCCGGGTGCTTCGCGGTGAGCAGTTCTTC. This gives the protein CASSTSRVLRGEQFF. The genes are TRBV7-2 and TRBJ2-1; D remains unclear. This CDR3 region has 15 residues. Between the trimmed V and J ends, which lost 5 bases and 9 bases, there was a span of 20 bases. The V gene's germline CDR1 is SGHTA and CDR2 FQGNSA.

This clonotype is medium-sized in the sample. The chain recombines TRBV7-6 with TRBJ2-5; 13 nucleotides line up with TRBD2. J gave up 5 bases and V 6 bases, and 27 bases lay outside the gene matches. Germline CDR1 SGHVS, CDR2 FNYEAQ. The CDR3 covers 22 residues. For the CDR3, the DNA is TGTGCCAGCAGTCACCTTGCGGTCGTTCCCGGACTAGCGGGGGCAGGAGGGGAGACCCAGTACTTC. Its protein is CASSHLAVVPGLAGAGGETQYF.

This clonotype is categorized as medium-sized (0.01 to 0.1%). The CDR3 loop reads CSARPTGGASYEQYF. Here the CDR3 DNA reads TGCAGTGCTAGACCGACAGGGGGCGCGTCCTACGAGCAGTACTTC. J is TRBJ2-7 and V is TRBV20-1, with TRBD1 matching 10 bases. There are 15 residues in the CDR3. Germline trimming cut 2 bases from V and 1 base from J; bases unmatched to any gene: 5. Germline V lookup: CDR1 DFQATT, CDR2 SNEGSKA (reference sequence).

The chain joins TRBV2 to TRBJ2-1; TRBD2 aligns across 13 bases. Germline V gene lookup returns CDR1 SNHLY and CDR2 FYNNEI. V dropped 7 bases and J dropped 12; count of bases not matched to a gene: 15. The CDR3 has 16 residues. This chain's CDR3 is CASTRGGLAGDRGQFF. CDR3 coding DNA: TGTGCCAGCACTCGAGGAGGACTAGCGGGGGATAGAGGGCAGTTCTTC.

The rearrangement uses TRBV7-2 and TRBJ2-7, with 9 bases that match TRBD1. The length of the CDR3 is 14 residues. The V gene's germline CDR1 is SGHTA and CDR2 FQGNSA. J was trimmed by 1 base and V by 4 bases; bases with no gene match: 2. The CDR3, as DNA: TGTGCCAGCAGCTGGGGACAGGGATCCTACGAGCAGTACTTC. Translating it yields CASSWGQGSYEQYF.

In regard to this clonotype: This may stem from a read error, because a much larger clone lies one nucleotide away. The rearrangement links TRBV5-6 to TRBJ2-5, with a possible D match to TRBD2 (5 bases). The germline CDR1 and CDR2 sequences are SGHDT and YYEEEE. This CDR3 contains 13 residues. CDR3 DNA sequence: TGTACCAGCAGCATACTAGTCGGGGAGACCCAGTACTTC. This sequence encodes CTSSILVGETQYF.

Details on this clonotype: One junction end does not reproduce the germline sequence, and a read error may be involved. The rearrangement uses TRBV5-6 and TRBJ2-1; D is perhaps TRBD2 (7 bases). CDR3 length: 13 amino acids. Germline loops: CDR1 SGHDT, CDR2 YYEEEE. DNA of the CDR3: TGCGCCAGCTTAGTGGGGGGGCAGGATGAGCAGTTCTTC. Protein sequence: CASLVGGQDEQFF.

This clonotype showed up just a few times. The CDR3 bases are TGCAGTGTCATCGAGGGGGGTGCCACCTACGAGCAGTACTTC. This codes for CSVIEGGATYEQYF. The gene calls are TRBV20-1 and TRBJ2-7; perhaps D is TRBD1 or TRBD2 (6 bases each). V was pared by 7 bases and J by 2 bases, with 18 bases between. This CDR3 region has 14 residues. Germline assignment: CDR1 DFQATT and CDR2 SNEGSKA (reference sequence).

This clonotype is judged medium-sized. V is TRBV27 and J is TRBJ2-4; 9 bases line up with TRBD2. This CDR3 is built from 15 residues. Trimming removed 5 bases from V and 9 bases from J; junction bases left unmatched: 11. Germline loops: CDR1 MNHEY, CDR2 SMNVEV (reference sequence). The CDR3 bases are TGTGCCAGCAGTCCCCTGACTAGCGGTCCAGCCATTCAGTACTTC. Translation: CASSPLTSGPAIQYF.

As to this clonotype: A much larger clone differs from this one at a single base, so this may be a read error. This chain links TRBV5-4 with TRBJ2-1, with 11 nucleotides matching TRBD2. The CDR3 is 16 amino acids. V was pared by 6 bases and J by 3 bases, with 8 bases of the junction left unmatched. Germline loops: CDR1 SGHNT, CDR2 YYREEE (reference sequence). CDR3 sequence: CASKTSGSGGYNEQFF. Written as DNA, the CDR3 is TGTGCCAGCAAAACTAGCGGGAGTGGGGGCTACAATGAGCAGTTCTTC. The full variable domain, completed using reference TRBV5-4 and TRBJ2-1, is ETGVTQSPTHLIKTRGQQVTLRCSSQSGHNTVSWYQQALGQGPQFIFQYYREEENGRGNFPPRFSGLQFPNYSSELNVNALELDDSALYLCASKTSGSGGYNEQFFGPGTRLTVL.

This clonotype is judged medium-sized. The chain combines TRBV18 with TRBJ1-5, with a tentative D call TRBD1 (6 bases). The CDR3 length is 15 residues. V shed 2 bases and J shed 2 bases, with 10 bases lying between them. Germline loops: CDR1 KGHSH, CDR2 LQKENI. CDR3 sequence reads: CASSPTGIGNQPQHF. In DNA, the CDR3 is TGTGCCAGCTCACCAACAGGGATAGGCAATCAGCCCCAGCATTTT.